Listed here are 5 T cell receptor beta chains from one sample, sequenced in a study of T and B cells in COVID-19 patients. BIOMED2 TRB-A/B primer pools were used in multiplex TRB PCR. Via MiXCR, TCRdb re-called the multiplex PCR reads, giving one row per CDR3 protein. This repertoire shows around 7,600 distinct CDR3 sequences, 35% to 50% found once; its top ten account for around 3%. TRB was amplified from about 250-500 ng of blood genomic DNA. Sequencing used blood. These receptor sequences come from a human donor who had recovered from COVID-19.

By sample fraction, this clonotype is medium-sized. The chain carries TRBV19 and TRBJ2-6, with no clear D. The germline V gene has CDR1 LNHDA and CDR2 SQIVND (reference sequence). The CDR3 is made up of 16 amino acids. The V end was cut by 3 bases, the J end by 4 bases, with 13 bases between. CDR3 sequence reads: CASSMTSASGANVLTF. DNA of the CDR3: TGTGCCAGTAGTATGACCTCAGCATCCGGGGCCAACGTCCTGACTTTC.

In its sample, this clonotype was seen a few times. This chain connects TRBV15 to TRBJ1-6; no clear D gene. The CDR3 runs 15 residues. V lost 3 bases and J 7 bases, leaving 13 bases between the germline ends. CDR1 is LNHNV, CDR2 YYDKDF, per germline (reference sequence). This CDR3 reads CATSSNGLVNSPLHF. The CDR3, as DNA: TGTGCCACCAGCAGTAATGGGTTGGTCAATTCACCCCTCCACTTT.

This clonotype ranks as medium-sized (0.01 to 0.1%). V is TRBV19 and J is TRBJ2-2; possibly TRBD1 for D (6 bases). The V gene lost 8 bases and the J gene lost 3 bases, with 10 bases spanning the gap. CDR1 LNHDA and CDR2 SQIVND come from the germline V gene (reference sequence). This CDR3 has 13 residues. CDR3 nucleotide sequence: TGTGCCAGTGCCGGGACATACACCGGGGAGCTGTTTTTT. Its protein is CASAGTYTGELFF.

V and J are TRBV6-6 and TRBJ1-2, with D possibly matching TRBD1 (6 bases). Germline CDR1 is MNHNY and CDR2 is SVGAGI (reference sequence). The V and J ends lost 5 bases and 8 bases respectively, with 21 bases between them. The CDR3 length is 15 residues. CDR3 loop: CASSRDPQAQGGYTF. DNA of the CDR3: TGTGCCAGCAGTCGGGACCCCCAGGCCCAGGGGGGCTACACCTTC.

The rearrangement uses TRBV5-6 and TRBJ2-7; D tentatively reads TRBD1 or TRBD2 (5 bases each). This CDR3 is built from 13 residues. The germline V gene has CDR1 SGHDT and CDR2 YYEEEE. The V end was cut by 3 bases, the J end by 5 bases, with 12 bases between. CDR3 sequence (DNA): TGTGCCAGCAGCTCAGAGAGGGGTGACGAGCAGTACGTC. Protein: CASSSERGDEQYV.